Listed below are T cell receptor beta chains from one sample, sequenced in a study of cytomegalovirus exposure and HLA in healthy donors. Measured with immunoSEQ multiplex PCR; TCRdb has only the in-frame clones, and not every one. Of approximately 190,000 clones listed, roughly 80% are singletons. The sequencing input was PBMCs. These TCRs come from a woman aged 30 to 39 in good health and CMV-seropositive. Both conserved end residues are trimmed from each CDR3.

V	CDR3
TRBV5-4	ASSSGQGGNIQY
TRBV28	ASRSSGQPNQPQH
TRBV11-3	ASSLDGHEQY
TRBV15	ATSLLLGTQGTGELF
TRBV11-3	ASSPRRTSGGNNEQF
TRBV4-1	ASSQDWEAIASRGYT
TRBV27	ASSVNPGLAFDYTGELF
TRBV15	ATRSRQGVH
TRBV20-1	SASGANTQY
TRBV4-2	ASSQEREDTGELF
TRBV28	ASSLSGQAVGEQY
TRBV7-9	ASSLVRGGTDTQY
TRBV2	ASSEGQGEFYGYT
TRBV5-1	ASSLVGGYTGELF
TRBV4-1	ASSQQGRMTEAF
TRBV18	ASSPTQGGLNYGYT